The 12 T cell receptor beta chains below all came from one sample that was sequenced in a study of shared clonotypes between healthy human individuals. The protocol was immunoSEQ multiplex PCR, while the TCRdb copy is restricted to in-frame clones and leaves out a portion. The table records 2 million to 2.5 million clones, 85% to 95% of them present only once. Naive CD8 populations comprised CD45RO-negative cells positively selected for CCR7, excluding terminally differentiated effector memory CD45RA+ cells. The sample taken for sequencing was naive CD8+ T cells from PBMCs. The receptors come from a man aged 18 to 29 in good health. Some clones in this sample may be carry-over from other donors' samples.

The chain employs TRBV10-3 and TRBJ2-7, with TRBD1 matching 8 bases. This CDR3 region has 15 residues. Losses at the gene ends were 6 bases for V and 2 bases for J; bases not matched to a gene: 9. Germline values: CDR1 ENHRY, CDR2 SYGVKD. The CDR3 DNA reads TGTGCCATCAGGTATTCGACAGGGGACACCTACGAGCAGTACTTC. It yields the protein CAIRYSTGDTYEQYF.

The chain recombines TRBV6-5 with TRBJ2-1, with D possibly TRBD2 on 5 matching bases. CDR1 MNHEY and CDR2 SVGAGI come from the germline V gene. The V gene lost 0 bases and the J gene lost 5 bases, with 14 bases spanning the gap. The CDR3 runs 16 residues. Here the CDR3 DNA reads TGTGCCAGCAGTTACTCGCGGCCTAGCTCGGACAATGAGCAGTTCTTC. It yields the protein CASSYSRPSSDNEQFF.

In the case of this clone: Additional DNA sequences in this sample encode the identical CDR3. This chain links TRBV7-9 with TRBJ1-2; TRBD1 aligns across 8 bases. Germline V CDR1 and CDR2: SEHNR, FQNEAQ (reference sequence). V lost 3 bases and J lost 8; bases outside the gene matches: 17. The CDR3 runs to 17 residues. CDR3 sequence reads: CASSFLSVEDRGYGYTF. The CDR3 DNA follows: TGTGCCAGCAGCTTCTTATCGGTAGAAGACAGGGGATACGGCTACACCTTC.

J is TRBJ1-1 and V is TRBV4-1; D is unclear. The V gene lost 1 base and the J gene lost 0 bases, with 15 bases spanning the gap. Germline-derived CDR1 and CDR2 are MGHRA and YSYEKL. The CDR3 is made up of 17 amino acids. CDR3 residues: CASSQVSKEGLNTEAFF. The CDR3 bases are TGCGCCAGCAGCCAAGTAAGTAAGGAGGGTCTGAACACTGAAGCTTTCTTT.

The chain uses TRBV6-1 and TRBJ1-1; the D gene is possibly TRBD1 (6 bases). V lost 2 bases to trimming and J lost 5 bases, with 15 bases between them. Germline-derived CDR1 and CDR2 are MNHNS and SASEGT. This CDR3 region has 15 residues. As DNA, the CDR3 is TGTGCCAGCAGTGAACCCAGGGGCCCGAGGACTGAAGCTTTCTTT. This gives the protein CASSEPRGPRTEAFF.

This clone was counted a single time. The chain links TRBV5-1 to TRBJ1-2; 8 positions match TRBD1. Germline V gene lookup returns CDR1 SGHRS and CDR2 YFSETQ. With 4 bases clipped from V and 8 bases from J, the junction kept 13 bases outside the gene matches. The CDR3 length is 15 residues. The CDR3 reads CASSPNRDRKQGYTF. As DNA, the CDR3 is TGCGCCAGCAGCCCGAACCGGGACAGGAAGCAGGGCTACACCTTC.

This chain links TRBV7-6 with TRBJ2-2; weak D call: TRBD1 (5 bases). This CDR3 contains 15 residues. Looked up from germline, CDR1 is SGHVS and CDR2 is FNYEAQ. V was clipped by 1 base and J by 2 bases, with 8 bases between them. CDR3: CASSLEDTNTGELFF. Here the CDR3 DNA reads TGTGCCAGCAGCTTAGAGGACACTAACACCGGGGAGCTGTTTTTT.

The rearrangement joins TRBV11-2 to TRBJ2-2, with 8 bases fitting TRBD1. V shed 2 bases and J 6 bases; nucleotides not matched to a gene: 14. CDR1 is SGHAT, CDR2 FQNNGV, per germline. This CDR3 has 18 residues. The CDR3 spells CASSLSQGAERFAGELFF. In DNA, the CDR3 is TGTGCCAGCAGCTTATCGCAGGGGGCGGAGAGGTTTGCCGGGGAGCTGTTTTTT.

The chain uses TRBV10-3 and TRBJ2-4; D not resolved. The CDR3 spans 16 residues. Germline assignment: CDR1 ENHRY and CDR2 SYGVKD. With 3 bases removed from V and 0 bases from J, the gap between germline ends came to 12 bases. Here the CDR3 DNA reads TGTGCCATCAGTGAACCCGGCATGCTAGCCAAAAACATTCAGTACTTC. Translated: CAISEPGMLAKNIQYF.

This chain links TRBV5-4 with TRBJ2-3, with a tentative D call TRBD1 (6 bases). V gave up 5 bases and J gave up 1 base, with 14 bases separating them. CDR3 length: 15 amino acids. CDR1 is SGHNT, CDR2 YYREEE, per germline (reference sequence). CDR3 in DNA: TGTGCCAGCAGTCCCCGGACAGAACGCACAGATACGCAGTATTTT. As protein: CASSPRTERTDTQYF.

This rearrangement joins TRBV5-1 to TRBJ2-1; no clear D gene. The CDR3 is made up of 13 amino acids. Germline V gene data show CDR1 as SGHRS and CDR2 as YFSETQ. V lost 6 bases to trimming and J lost 5 bases, with 12 bases between them. The CDR3 DNA is TGCGCCAGCAACCCCAATTACGACAATGAGCAGTTCTTC. Amino acids: CASNPNYDNEQFF.

The chain links TRBV27 to TRBJ1-5; the match to TRBD1 covers 12 bases. Germline loops: CDR1 MNHEY, CDR2 SMNVEV (reference sequence). V lost 2 bases and J lost 7; bases outside the gene matches: 6. The CDR3 spans 16 residues. The CDR3 protein is CASSLAGQGARQPQHF. The DNA of the CDR3 is TGTGCCAGCAGTTTAGCGGGACAGGGGGCGAGGCAGCCCCAGCATTTT.